The 4 T cell receptor beta chains given below trace back to one sample, sequenced in a study of blood T cell repertoires in COVID-19. Method: immunoSEQ multiplex PCR; TCRdb's copy keeps in-frame clones and lacks some. The data show roughly 100,000 clones, with over 75% seen just once and 6% to 8.5% held by the top ten. What was sequenced was peripheral blood. The source of these receptors is a man aged 70-80 years with acute or convalescent COVID-19.

V is TRBV6-5 and J is TRBJ2-2, with TRBD1 matching 8 bases. The CDR3 is 15 residues long. Germline loops: CDR1 MNHEY, CDR2 SVGAGI. Germline trimming cut 5 bases from V and 5 bases from J; bases unmatched to any gene: 7. In nucleotides, the CDR3 is TGTGCCAGCAGTAGAGACAGGGGTGGTACCGGGGAGCTGTTTTTT. Its translation: CASSRDRGGTGELFF.

This clone was detected only once. This chain uses TRBV19 with TRBJ1-5, with 10 bases identical to TRBD1. Per the germline V gene, CDR1 is LNHDA and CDR2 is SQIVND (reference sequence). CDR3 length: 15 amino acids. V shed 3 bases, J shed 4 bases, and the junction held 3 bases outside the gene matches. CDR3 residues: CASSIRTGGNQPQHF. The CDR3 DNA is TGTGCCAGTAGTATCCGGACAGGGGGAAATCAGCCCCAGCATTTT.

The rearrangement joins TRBV6-5 to TRBJ1-1, with 8 bases that match TRBD1. CDR3 length: 14 amino acids. CDR1 is MNHEY and CDR2 is SVGAGI in the germline V gene. V gave up 5 bases and J gave up 6 bases; unmatched junction bases: 8. This chain's CDR3 is CASSTRTGSAEAFF. In DNA form, the CDR3 reads TGTGCCAGCAGTACCCGGACAGGGTCCGCTGAAGCTTTCTTT.

This chain links TRBV27 with TRBJ2-1, with 8 bases aligning to TRBD2. This CDR3 is 15 amino acids long. Germline trimming cut 0 bases from V and 4 bases from J; bases unmatched to any gene: 2. Germline V CDR1 and CDR2: MNHEY, SMNVEV (reference sequence). DNA for the CDR3: TGTGCCAGCAGTTTATCCGGGGGGGTATACAATGAGCAGTTCTTC. Its translation: CASSLSGGVYNEQFF.